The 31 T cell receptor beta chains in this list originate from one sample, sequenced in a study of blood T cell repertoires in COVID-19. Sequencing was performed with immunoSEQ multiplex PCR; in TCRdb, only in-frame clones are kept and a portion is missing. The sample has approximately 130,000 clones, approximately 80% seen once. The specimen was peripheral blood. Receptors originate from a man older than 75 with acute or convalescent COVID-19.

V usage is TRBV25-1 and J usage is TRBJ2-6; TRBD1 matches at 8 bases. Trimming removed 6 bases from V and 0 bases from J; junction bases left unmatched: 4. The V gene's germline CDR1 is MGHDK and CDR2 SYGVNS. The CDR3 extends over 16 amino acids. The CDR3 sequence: CASSLTGGSGANVLTF. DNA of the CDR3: TGTGCCAGCAGCCTTACAGGGGGCTCTGGGGCCAACGTCCTGACTTTC.

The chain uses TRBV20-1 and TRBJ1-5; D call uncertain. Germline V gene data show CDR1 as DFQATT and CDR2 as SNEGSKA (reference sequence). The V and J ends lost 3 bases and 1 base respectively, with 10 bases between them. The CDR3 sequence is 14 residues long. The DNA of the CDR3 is TGCAGTGCTAGTCGAGGGTTGAGCAATCAGCCCCAGCATTTT. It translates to CSASRGLSNQPQHF.

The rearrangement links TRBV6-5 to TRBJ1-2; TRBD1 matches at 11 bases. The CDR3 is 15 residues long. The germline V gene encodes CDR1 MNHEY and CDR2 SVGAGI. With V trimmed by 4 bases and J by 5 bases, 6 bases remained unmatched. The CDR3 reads CASSLTGTGGYGYTF. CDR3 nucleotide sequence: TGTGCCAGCAGTTTAACGGGGACAGGGGGATATGGCTACACCTTC.

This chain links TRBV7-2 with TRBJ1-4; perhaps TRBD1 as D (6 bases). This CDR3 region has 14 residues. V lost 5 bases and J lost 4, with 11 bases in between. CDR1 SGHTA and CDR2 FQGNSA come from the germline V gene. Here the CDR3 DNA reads TGTGCCAGCAGCCCGGACAGCAATAATGAAAAACTGTTTTTT. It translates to CASSPDSNNEKLFF.

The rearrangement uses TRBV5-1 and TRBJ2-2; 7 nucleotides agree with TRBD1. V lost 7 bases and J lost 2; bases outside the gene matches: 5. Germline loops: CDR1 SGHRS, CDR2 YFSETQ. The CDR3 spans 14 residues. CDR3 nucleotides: TGCGCCAGCCGCCGGGACAGCAACACCGGGGAGCTGTTTTTT. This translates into CASRRDSNTGELFF. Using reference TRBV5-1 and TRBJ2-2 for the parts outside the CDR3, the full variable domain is KAGVTQTPRYLIKTRGQQVTLSCSPISGHRSVSWYQQTPGQGLQFLFEYFSETQRNKGNFPGRFSGRQFSNSRSEMNVSTLELGDSALYLCASRRDSNTGELFFGEGSRLTVL.

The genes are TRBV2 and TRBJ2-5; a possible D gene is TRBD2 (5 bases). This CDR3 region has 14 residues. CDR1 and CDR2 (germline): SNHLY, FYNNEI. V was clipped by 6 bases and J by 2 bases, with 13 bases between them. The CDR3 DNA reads TGTGCCAGCAGAACATGGCTAGCTCAAGAGACCCAGTACTTC. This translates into CASRTWLAQETQYF.

CDR3 bases: TGTGCCAGCAGCTTAGATGATTGGACAGCTGGAAACACCATATATTTT. Translated, it gives CASSLDDWTAGNTIYF. The genes are TRBV11-2 and TRBJ1-3; D may be TRBD1 (6 bases). The CDR3 is 16 amino acids. Trimming removed 0 bases at V and 2 bases at J, with 11 bases between. Germline values: CDR1 SGHAT, CDR2 FQNNGV.

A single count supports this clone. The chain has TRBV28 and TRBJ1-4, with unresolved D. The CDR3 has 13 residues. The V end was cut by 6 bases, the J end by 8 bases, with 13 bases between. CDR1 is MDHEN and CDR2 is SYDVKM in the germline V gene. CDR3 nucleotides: TGTGCCAGCAGCCGACTATCTGGCGAAAAACTGTTTTTT. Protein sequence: CASSRLSGEKLFF.

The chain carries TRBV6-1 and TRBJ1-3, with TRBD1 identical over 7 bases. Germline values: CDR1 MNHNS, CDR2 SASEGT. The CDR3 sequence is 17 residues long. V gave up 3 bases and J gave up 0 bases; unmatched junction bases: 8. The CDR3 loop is CASSDWGQRSSGNTIYF. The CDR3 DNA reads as TGTGCCAGCAGTGATTGGGGACAGCGAAGCTCTGGAAACACCATATATTTT.

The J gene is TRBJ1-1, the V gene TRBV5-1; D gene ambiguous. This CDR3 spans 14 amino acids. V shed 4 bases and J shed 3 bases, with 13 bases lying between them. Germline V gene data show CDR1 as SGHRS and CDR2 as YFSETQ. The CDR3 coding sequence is TGCGCCAGCAGCCTCTCCCCTCCTTACACTGAAGCTTTCTTT. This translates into CASSLSPPYTEAFF.

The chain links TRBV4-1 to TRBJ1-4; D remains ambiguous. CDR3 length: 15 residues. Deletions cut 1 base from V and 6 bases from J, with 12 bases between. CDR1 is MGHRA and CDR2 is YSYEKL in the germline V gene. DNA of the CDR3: TGCGCCAGCAGCCAAGTGTCCGCAGCGTATGAAAAACTGTTTTTT. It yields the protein CASSQVSAAYEKLFF.

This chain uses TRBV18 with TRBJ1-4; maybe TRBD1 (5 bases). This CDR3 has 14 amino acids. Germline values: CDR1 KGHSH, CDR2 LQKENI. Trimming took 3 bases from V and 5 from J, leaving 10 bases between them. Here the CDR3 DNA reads TGTGCCAGCTCACCCGCTGACAGCAATGAAAAACTGTTTTTT. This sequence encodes CASSPADSNEKLFF.

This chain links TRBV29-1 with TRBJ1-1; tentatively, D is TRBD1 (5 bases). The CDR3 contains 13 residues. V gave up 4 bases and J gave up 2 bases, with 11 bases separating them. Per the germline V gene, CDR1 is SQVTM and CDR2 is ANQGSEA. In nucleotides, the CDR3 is TGCAGCGTTGTCTGGACAACCAACACTGAAGCTTTCTTT. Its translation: CSVVWTTNTEAFF.

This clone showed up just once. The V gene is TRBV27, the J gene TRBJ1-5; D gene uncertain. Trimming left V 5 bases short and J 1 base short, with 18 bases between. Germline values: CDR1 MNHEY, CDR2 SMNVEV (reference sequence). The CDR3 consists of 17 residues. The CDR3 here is CASSPTPHLGSNQPQHF. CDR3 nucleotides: TGTGCCAGCAGTCCGACCCCACACCTCGGGAGCAATCAGCCCCAGCATTTT.

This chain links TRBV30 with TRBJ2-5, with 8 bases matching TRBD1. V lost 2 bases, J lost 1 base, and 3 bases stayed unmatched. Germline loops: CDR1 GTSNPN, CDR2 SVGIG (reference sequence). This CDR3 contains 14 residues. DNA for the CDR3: TGTGCCTGGAGTCGTCAGGGGGCCCAAGAGACCCAGTACTTC. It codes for CAWSRQGAQETQYF.

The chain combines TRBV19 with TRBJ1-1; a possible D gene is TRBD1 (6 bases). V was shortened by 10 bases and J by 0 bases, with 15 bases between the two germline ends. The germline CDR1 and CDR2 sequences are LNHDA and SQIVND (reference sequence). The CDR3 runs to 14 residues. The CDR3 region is CATGLGQMNTEAFF. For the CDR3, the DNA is TGTGCCACCGGGCTTGGACAGATGAACACTGAAGCTTTCTTT.

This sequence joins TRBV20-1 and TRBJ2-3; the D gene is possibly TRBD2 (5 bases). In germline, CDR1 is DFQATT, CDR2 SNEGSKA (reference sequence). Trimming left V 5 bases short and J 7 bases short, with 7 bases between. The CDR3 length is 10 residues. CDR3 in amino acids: CSAWEHTQYF. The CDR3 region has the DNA TGCAGTGCTTGGGAGCATACGCAGTATTTT.

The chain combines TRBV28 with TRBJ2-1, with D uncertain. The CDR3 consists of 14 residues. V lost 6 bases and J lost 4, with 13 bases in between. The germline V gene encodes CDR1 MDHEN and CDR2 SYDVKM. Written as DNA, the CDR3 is TGTGCCAGCAGGCCCACGGTCAAGTACAATGAGCAGTTCTTC. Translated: CASRPTVKYNEQFF.

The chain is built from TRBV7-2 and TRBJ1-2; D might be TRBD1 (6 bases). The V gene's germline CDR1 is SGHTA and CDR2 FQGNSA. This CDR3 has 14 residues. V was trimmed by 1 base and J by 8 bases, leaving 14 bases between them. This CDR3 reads CASSLVGGGNGYTF. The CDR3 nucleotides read TGTGCCAGCAGCTTAGTGGGAGGGGGGAACGGCTACACCTTC. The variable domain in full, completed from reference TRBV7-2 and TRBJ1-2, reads GAGVSQSPSNKVTEKGKDVELRCDPISGHTALYWYRQSLGQGLEFLIYFQGNSAPDKSGLPSDRFSAERTGGSVSTLTIQRTQQEDSAVYLCASSLVGGGNGYTFGSGTRLTVV.

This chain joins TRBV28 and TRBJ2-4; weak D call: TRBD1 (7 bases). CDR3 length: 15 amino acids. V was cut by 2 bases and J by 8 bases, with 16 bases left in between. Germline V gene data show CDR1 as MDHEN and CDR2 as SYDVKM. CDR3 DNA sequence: TGTGCCAGCAGTTTACAGGGGGGCGCGGCGGACATTCAGTACTTC. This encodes CASSLQGGAADIQYF.

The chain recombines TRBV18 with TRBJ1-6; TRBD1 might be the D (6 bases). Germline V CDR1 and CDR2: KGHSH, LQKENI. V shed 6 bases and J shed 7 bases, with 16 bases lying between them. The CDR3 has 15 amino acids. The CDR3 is CASSLDTGRNSPLHF. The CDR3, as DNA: TGTGCCAGCTCCCTTGATACAGGGAGAAATTCACCCCTCCACTTT.

In DNA form, the CDR3 reads TGCGCCAGCAGCCAAGAACTCCACCGAGGCTACGAGCAGTACTTC. This sequence encodes CASSQELHRGYEQYF. The chain has TRBV4-1 and TRBJ2-7; no clear D gene. V was clipped by 0 bases and J by 3 bases, with 12 bases between them. The germline V gene encodes CDR1 MGHRA and CDR2 YSYEKL. The CDR3 totals 15 residues.

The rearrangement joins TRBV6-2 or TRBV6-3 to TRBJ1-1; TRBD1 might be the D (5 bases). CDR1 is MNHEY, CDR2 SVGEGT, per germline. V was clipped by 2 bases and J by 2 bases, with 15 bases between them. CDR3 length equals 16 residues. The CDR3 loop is CASSYPSGRLNTEAFF. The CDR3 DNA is TGTGCCAGCAGTTACCCATCAGGGCGCCTAAACACTGAAGCTTTCTTT.

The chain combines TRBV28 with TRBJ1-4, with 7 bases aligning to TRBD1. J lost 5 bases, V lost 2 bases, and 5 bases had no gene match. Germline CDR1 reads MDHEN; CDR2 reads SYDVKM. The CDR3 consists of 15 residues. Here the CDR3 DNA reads TGTGCCAGCAGTTTAATCGTCAGGGGGAATGAAAAACTGTTTTTT. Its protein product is CASSLIVRGNEKLFF.

The CDR3, as DNA: TGTGCCAGCAGCACACGACAGGGTGGAGACACTGAAGCTTTCTTT. Protein product: CASSTRQGGDTEAFF. This chain joins TRBV9 and TRBJ1-1; 7 bases agree with TRBD1. CDR3 length equals 15 residues. The ends lost 4 bases at V and 3 bases at J; junction bases unmatched: 9. Germline V CDR1 and CDR2: SGDLS, YYNGEE.

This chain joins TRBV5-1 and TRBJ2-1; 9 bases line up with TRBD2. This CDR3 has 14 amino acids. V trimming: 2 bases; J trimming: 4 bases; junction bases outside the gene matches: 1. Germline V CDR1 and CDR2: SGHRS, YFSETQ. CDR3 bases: TGCGCCAGCAGCTTCGGACTAGCGTACAATGAGCAGTTCTTC. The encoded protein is CASSFGLAYNEQFF.

The CDR3 is CASSLAGVSTGELFF. The CDR3 DNA reads as TGTGCCAGCAGCTTAGCAGGGGTGAGCACCGGGGAGCTGTTTTTT. V gene TRBV11-2 combines with J gene TRBJ2-2; possibly TRBD1 for D (6 bases). Trimming shortened V by 1 base and J by 4 bases, and 10 bases separated the two germline ends. CDR1 SGHAT and CDR2 FQNNGV come from the germline V gene. This CDR3 comprises 15 residues. The variable domain in full, with the rest retrieved from reference TRBV11-2 and TRBJ2-2, is EAGVAQSPRYKIIEKRQSVAFWCNPISGHATLYWYQQILGQGPKLLIQFQNNGVVDDSQLPKDRFSAERLKGVDSTLKIQPAKLEDSAVYLCASSLAGVSTGELFFGEGSRLTVL.

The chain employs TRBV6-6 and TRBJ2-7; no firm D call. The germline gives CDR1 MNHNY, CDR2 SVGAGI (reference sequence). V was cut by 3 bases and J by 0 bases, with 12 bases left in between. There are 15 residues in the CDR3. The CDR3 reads CASSYNPASSYEQYF. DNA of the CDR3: TGTGCCAGCAGTTATAATCCAGCGAGCTCCTACGAGCAGTACTTC.

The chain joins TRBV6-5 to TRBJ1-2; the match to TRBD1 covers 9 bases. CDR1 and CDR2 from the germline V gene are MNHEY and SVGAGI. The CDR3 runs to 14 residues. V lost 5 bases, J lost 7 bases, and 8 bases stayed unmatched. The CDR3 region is CASSTKQGAGGYTF. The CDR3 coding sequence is TGTGCCAGCAGTACAAAACAGGGGGCGGGTGGCTACACCTTC.

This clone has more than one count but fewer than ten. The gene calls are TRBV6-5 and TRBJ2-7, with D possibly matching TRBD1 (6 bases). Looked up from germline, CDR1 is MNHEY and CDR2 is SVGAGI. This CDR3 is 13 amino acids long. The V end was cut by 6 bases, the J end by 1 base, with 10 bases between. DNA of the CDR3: TGTGCCAGCAGGCAGGGGAATTCCTACGAGCAGTACTTC. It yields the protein CASRQGNSYEQYF.

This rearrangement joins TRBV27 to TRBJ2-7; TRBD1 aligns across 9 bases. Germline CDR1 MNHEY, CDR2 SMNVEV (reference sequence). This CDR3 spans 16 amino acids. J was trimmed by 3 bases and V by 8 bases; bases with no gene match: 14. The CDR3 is CASQIKPGQGFYEQYF. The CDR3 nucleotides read TGTGCCAGCCAGATAAAACCGGGACAGGGATTCTACGAGCAGTACTTC.